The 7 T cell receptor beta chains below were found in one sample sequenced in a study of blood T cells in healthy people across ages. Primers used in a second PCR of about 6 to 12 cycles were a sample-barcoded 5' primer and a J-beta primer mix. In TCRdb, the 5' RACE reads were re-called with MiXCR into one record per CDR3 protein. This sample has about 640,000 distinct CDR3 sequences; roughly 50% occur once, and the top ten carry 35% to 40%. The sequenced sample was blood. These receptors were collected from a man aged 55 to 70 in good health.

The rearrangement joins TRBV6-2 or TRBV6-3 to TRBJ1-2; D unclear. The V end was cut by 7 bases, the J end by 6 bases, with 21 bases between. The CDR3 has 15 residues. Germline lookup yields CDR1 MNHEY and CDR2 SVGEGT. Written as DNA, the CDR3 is TGTGCCAGCAAGGGTGGATCCTCCTCCGGGGATGGCTACACCTTC. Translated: CASKGGSSSGDGYTF.

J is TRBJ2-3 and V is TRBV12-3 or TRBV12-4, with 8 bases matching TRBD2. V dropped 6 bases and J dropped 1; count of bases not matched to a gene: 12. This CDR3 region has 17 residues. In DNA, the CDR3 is TGTGCCAGCAGACCCAGTTCCGGGGGGGGAGGCACAGATACGCAGTATTTT. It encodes CASRPSSGGGGTDTQYF.

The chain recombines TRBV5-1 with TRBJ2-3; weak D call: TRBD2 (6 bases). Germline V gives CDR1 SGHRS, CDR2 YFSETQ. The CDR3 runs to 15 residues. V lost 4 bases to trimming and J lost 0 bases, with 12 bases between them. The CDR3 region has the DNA TGCGCCAGCAGCGTGGGACTCTTAAGCACAGATACGCAGTATTTT. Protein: CASSVGLLSTDTQYF.

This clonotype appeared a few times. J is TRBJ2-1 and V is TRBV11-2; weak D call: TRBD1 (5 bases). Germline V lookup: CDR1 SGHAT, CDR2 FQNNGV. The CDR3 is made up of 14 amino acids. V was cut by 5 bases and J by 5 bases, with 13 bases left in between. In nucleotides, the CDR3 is TGTGCCAGCAGCCAGGGAACAGGAGACAATGAGCAGTTCTTC. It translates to CASSQGTGDNEQFF.

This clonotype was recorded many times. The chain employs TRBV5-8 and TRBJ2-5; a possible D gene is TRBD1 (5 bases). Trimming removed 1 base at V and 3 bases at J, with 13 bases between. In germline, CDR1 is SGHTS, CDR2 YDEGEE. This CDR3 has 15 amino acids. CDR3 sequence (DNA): TGTGCCAGCAGCTTGTTCGGGCAGGGTAAAGAGACCCAGTACTTC. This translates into CASSLFGQGKETQYF.

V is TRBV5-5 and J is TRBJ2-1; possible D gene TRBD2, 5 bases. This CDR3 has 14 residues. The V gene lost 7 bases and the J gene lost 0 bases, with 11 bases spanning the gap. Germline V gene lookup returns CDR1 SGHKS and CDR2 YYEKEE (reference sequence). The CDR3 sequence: CASVGGPSYNEQFF. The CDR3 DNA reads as TGTGCCAGCGTCGGCGGGCCCTCCTACAATGAGCAGTTCTTC. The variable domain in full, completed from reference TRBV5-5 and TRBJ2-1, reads DAGVTQSPTHLIKTRGQQVTLRCSPISGHKSVSWYQQVLGQGPQFIFQYYEKEERGRGNFPDRFSARQFPNYSSELNVNALLLGDSALYLCASVGGPSYNEQFFGPGTRLTVL.

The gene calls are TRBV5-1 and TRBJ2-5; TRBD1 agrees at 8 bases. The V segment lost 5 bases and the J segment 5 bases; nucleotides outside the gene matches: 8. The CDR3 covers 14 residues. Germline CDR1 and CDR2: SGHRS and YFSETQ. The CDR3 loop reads CASRVGQGKETQYF. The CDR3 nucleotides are TGCGCCAGCAGGGTAGGACAGGGCAAGGAGACCCAGTACTTC.